This T cell receptor beta chain derives from a study of shared T cell receptors in the human thymus (dated by TCRdb to the early 2020s). Regarding the complete study: The study examined how the human thymus generates shared, self-reactive T-cell receptor alpha chains.

The CDR3 runs 16 amino acids, cysteine and phenylalanine included. Of all the DNA, just the CDR3 is kept, 48 bases in frame from base 1. Reading the germline V gene gives CDR1 SGHDN and CDR2 FVKESK. The germline V end is reduced by 1 base and the J end by 0 bases; junction bases left unmatched: 3. Libraries were made using the immunoSEQ multiplex PCR assay. TCRdb stores this immuneACCESS table with in-frame sequences only. Part of the clones is absent; in the studies checked, under half of the shortfall reflects unresolved V genes, and no reason is known for the rest. This sample has hundreds of thousands of clones in its table, and more than 75% of those were observed once. In total, the top ten clones hold roughly 0.0097% of the sample. This clone was observed a few times. Its specific antigen is unknown. Qualities for individual bases were not recorded, and no much larger clone is one base off. The same sample was also studied in work on human thymus T cells. As the second study states: In Finland, the donors were immunologically healthy infants who were having open corrective cardiac surgery for congenital heart defects. Thymus tissue was obtained as surgical resects removed during corrective cardiac surgery. Biased V and J gene segment usage appeared to be present in both thymic and peripheral blood repertoires. The related research reported highly overlapping thymic TCR repertoires among unrelated individuals. TCR alpha and beta repertoires from roughly 8 infant thymus samples and a few related peripheral blood samples were characterized in the study. Donor ages ranged from roughly 6 to 250 days, and the cohort comprised five or six male and two female infants. Thymocytes were mechanically released from the tissue and were stored as pellets of 10-30 million cells at -70 degrees C. Genomic DNA was extracted from frozen cell pellets with a QIAsymphony instrument. The immunoSEQ multiplex PCR assay was used to amplify the TCRB and TCRAD loci from a standardized amount of quality-controlled genomic DNA. The amplicons spanned the V(D)J region and were long enough to cover the CDR3 and allow V and J genes to be identified. The commercial immunoSEQ service was used to sequence amplicons on an Illumina platform. Primer bias and sequencing errors were corrected as previously described, and TCRAD and TCRB were defined on the basis of the IMGT database. immunoSEQ Analyzer 3.0 and VDJTools were used for repertoire analysis, which covered basic statistics, V/J segment usage, diversity estimates, rarefaction and pairwise overlap. Diversity was estimated using the Chao1, ChaoE, Efron-Thisted, Shannon and inverse Simpson indices, and was also estimated on datasets down-sampled to the size of the smallest sample. Repertoire overlap was assessed by strict matching of CDR3 nucleotide sequence, V gene and J gene, and clustering was done by Jaccard-based multidimensional scaling. On average, thymus samples yielded 650,000 to 1,000,000 unique TCRB clonotypes, whereas blood samples yielded approximately 90,000.

The sequence is built from TRBV14 and TRBJ1-3; the central 7 bases match TRBD1. The source material was thymocytes. The TCR sequence derives from a boy younger than two with a congenital heart defect. Donor details come from another sample of the same person, matched by shared clones. The nucleotide sequence reads as follows: TGTGCCAGCAGCCAAGTAGGACAGGCCTCTGGAAACACCATATATTTT. Its translation reads: CASSQVGQASGNTIYF.